This T cell receptor beta chain derives from a study of control samples from healthy donors and cancer patients. The assay was immunoSEQ multiplex PCR, and TCRdb's table has in-frame clones only and misses some. The top ten hold less than 15% of the sample, which has 150,000 or so clones, 94% seen once. The germline CDR1 and CDR2 sequences are SNHLY and FYNNEI. The CDR3 has 14 amino acids. V was shortened by 3 bases and J by 4 bases, with 9 bases between the two germline ends. The sequenced sample consisted of blood. The sequence came from a man aged 35 to 55 in good health. V and J are TRBV2 and TRBJ2-2; the D is unclear. CDR3 DNA sequence: TGTGCCAGCAGTGATAGCTTAGGCACCGGGGAGCTGTTTTTT. It encodes CASSDSLGTGELFF.